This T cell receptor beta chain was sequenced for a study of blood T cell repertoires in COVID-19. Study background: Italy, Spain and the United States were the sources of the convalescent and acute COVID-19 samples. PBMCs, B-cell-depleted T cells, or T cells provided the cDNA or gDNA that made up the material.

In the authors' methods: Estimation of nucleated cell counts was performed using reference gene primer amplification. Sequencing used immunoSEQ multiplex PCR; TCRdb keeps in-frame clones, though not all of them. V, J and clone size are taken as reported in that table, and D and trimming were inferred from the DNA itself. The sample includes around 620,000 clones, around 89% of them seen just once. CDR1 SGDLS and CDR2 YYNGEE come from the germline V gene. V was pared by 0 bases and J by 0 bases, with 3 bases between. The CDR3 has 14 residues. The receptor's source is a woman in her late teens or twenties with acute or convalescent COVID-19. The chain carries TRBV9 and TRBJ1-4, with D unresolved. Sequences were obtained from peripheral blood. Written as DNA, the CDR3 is TGTGCCAGCAGCGTAGGGCCAACTAATGAAAAACTGTTTTTT. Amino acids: CASSVGPTNEKLFF.